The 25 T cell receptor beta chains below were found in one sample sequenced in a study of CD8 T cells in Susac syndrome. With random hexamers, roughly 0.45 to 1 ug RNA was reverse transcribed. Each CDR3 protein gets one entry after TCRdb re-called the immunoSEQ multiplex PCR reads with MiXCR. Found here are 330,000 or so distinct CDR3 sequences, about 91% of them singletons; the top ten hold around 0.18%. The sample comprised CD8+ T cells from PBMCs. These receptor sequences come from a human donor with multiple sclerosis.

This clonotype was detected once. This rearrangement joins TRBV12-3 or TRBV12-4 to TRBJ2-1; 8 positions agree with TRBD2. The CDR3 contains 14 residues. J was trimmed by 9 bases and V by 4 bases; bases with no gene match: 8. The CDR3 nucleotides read TGTGCCAGCAGTTGGACTAGCTCCTATGGTGAGCAGTTCTTC. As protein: CASSWTSSYGEQFF.

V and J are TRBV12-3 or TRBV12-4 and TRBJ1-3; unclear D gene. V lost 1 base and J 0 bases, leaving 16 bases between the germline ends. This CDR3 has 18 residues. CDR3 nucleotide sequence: TGTGCCAGCAGTTTAGGACTGGGTTTGAACCCCTCTGGAAACACCATATATTTT. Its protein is CASSLGLGLNPSGNTIYF.

The DNA for the CDR3 is TGTGCCAGCAGCGGTCCAGGGGAGCGTACTGAAGCTTTCTTT. Its protein product is CASSGPGERTEAFF. The genes are TRBV5-6 and TRBJ1-1, with D tentatively TRBD1 (6 bases). This CDR3 has 14 amino acids. Germline lookup yields CDR1 SGHDT and CDR2 YYEEEE. V was pared by 4 bases and J by 5 bases, with 15 bases between.

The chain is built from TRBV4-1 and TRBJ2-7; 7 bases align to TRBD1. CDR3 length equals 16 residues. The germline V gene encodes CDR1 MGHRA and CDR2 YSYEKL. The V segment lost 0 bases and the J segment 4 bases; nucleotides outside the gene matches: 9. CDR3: CASSQEPTGFAYEQYF. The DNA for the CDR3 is TGCGCCAGCAGCCAAGAACCGACAGGGTTCGCGTACGAGCAGTACTTC.

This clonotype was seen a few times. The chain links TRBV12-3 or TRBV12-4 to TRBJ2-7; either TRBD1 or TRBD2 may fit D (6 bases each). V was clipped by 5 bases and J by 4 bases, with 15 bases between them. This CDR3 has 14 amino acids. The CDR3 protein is CASSLARGGYEQYF. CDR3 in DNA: TGTGCCAGCAGTCTTGCCAGGGGAGGTTACGAGCAGTACTTC.

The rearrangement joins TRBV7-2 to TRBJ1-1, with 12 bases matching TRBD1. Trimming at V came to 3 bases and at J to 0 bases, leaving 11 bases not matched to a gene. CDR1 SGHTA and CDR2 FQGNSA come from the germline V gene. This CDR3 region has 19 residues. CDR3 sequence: CASSFTGTGGGRMNTEAFF. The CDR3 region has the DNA TGTGCCAGCAGCTTCACCGGGACAGGGGGCGGTAGGATGAACACTGAAGCTTTCTTT.

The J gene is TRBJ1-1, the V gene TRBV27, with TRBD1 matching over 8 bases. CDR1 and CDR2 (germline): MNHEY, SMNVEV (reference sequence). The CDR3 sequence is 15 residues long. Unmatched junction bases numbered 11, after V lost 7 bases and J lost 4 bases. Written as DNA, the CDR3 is TGTGCCAGCAATACGCAGGGGGCTGGAAGCACTGAAGCTTTCTTT. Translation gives CASNTQGAGSTEAFF.

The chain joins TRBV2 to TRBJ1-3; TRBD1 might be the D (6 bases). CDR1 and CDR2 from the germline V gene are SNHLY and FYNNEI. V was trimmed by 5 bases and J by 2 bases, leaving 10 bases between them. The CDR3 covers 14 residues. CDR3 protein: CASSPQGAGNTIYF. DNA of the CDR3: TGTGCCAGCAGTCCACAGGGTGCTGGAAACACCATATATTTT.

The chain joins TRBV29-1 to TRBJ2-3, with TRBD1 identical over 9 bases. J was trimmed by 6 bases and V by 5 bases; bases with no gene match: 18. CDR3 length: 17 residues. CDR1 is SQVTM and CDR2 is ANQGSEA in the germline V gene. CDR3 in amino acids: CSVMGPGGTGPSDTQYF. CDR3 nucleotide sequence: TGCAGCGTTATGGGGCCAGGCGGGACAGGGCCTTCGGATACGCAGTATTTT.

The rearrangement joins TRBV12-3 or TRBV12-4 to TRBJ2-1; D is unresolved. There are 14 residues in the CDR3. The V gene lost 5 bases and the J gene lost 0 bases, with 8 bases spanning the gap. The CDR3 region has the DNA TGTGCCAGCAGTAGGGAAACCTCCTACAATGAGCAGTTCTTC. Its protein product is CASSRETSYNEQFF.

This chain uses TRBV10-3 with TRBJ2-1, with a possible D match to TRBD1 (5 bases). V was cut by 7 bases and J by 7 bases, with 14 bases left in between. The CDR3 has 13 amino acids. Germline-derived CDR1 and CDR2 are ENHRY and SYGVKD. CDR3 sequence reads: CAITRAVGNEQFF. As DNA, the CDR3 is TGTGCCATCACCAGGGCGGTAGGGAATGAGCAGTTCTTC.

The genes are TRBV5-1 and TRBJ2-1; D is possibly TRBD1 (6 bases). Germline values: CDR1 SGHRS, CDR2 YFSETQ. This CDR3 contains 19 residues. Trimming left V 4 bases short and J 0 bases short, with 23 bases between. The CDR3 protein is CASSGGSDGPHSSYNEQFF. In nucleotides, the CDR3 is TGCGCCAGCAGCGGGGGCTCGGACGGTCCCCACAGCTCCTACAATGAGCAGTTCTTC.

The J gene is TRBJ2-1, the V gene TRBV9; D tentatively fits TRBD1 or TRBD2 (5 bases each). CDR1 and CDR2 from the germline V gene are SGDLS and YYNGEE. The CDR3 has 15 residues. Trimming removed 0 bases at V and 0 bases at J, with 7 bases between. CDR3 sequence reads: CASSVGGASYNEQFF. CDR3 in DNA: TGTGCCAGCAGCGTAGGAGGGGCCTCCTACAATGAGCAGTTCTTC.

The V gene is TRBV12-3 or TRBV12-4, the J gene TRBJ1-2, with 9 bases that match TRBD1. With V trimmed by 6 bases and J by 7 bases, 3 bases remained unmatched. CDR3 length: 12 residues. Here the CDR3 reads CASSRDRVGYTF. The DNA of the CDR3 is TGTGCCAGCAGCCGGGACAGGGTTGGCTACACCTTC.

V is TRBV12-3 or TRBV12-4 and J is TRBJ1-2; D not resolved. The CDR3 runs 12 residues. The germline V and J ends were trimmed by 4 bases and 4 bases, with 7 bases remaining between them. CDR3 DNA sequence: TGTGCCAGCAGTTCGACTACCTATGGCTACACCTTC. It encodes CASSSTTYGYTF.

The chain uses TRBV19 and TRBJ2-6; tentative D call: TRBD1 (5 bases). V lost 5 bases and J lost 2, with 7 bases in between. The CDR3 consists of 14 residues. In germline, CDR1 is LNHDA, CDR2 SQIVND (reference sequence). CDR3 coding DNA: TGTGCCAGTAGTGGGGCAGCTGGGGCCAACGTCCTGACTTTC. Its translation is CASSGAAGANVLTF.

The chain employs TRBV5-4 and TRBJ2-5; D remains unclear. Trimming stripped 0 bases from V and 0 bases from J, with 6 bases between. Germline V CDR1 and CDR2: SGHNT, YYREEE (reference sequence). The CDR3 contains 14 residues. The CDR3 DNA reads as TGTGCCAGCAGCTTGGACGGGTACCAAGAGACCCAGTACTTC. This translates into CASSLDGYQETQYF.

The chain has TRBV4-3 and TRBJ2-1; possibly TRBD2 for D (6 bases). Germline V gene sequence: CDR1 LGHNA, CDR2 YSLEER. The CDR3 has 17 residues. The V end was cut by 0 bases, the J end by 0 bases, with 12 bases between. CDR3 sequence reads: CASSQDTGGASYNEQFF. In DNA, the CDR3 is TGCGCCAGCAGCCAAGATACGGGCGGGGCCTCCTACAATGAGCAGTTCTTC.

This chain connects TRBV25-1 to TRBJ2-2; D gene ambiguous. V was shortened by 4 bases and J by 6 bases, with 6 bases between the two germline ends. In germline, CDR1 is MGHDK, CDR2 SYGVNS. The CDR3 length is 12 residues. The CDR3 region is CASSVKAGELFF. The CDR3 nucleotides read TGTGCCAGCAGTGTAAAGGCCGGGGAGCTGTTTTTT.

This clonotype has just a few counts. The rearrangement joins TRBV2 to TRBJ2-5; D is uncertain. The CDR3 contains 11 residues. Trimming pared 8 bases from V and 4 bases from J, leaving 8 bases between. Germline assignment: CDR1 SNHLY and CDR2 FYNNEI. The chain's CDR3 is CASRSGETQYF. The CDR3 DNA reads TGTGCCAGCCGGTCCGGAGAGACCCAGTACTTC.

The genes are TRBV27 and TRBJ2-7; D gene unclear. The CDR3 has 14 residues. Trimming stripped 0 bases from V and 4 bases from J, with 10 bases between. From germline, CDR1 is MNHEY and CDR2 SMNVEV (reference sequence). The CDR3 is CASSLSGSIYEQYF. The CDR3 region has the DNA TGTGCCAGCAGTTTATCGGGCAGTATTTACGAGCAGTACTTC.

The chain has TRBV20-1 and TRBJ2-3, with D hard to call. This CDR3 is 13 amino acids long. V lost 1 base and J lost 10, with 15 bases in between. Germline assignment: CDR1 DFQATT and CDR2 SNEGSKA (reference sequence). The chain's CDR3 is CSARGHMGISQYF. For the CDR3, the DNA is TGCAGTGCTAGAGGTCATATGGGGATTTCGCAGTATTTT.

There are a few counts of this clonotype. The CDR3 loop is CSVETSQGGWDEQYF. For the CDR3, the DNA is TGCAGCGTTGAAACCTCCCAGGGTGGATGGGACGAGCAGTACTTC. V and J are TRBV29-1 and TRBJ2-7; possibly TRBD1 for D (5 bases). The length of the CDR3 is 15 residues. Deletions cut 2 bases from V and 5 bases from J, with 19 bases between. The V gene's germline CDR1 is SQVTM and CDR2 ANQGSEA.

The CDR3 DNA reads as TGTGCCAGTAGTTCATGGACTAGCGGGAGGGCCGTGGATACAGATACGCAGTATTTT. It is translated as CASSSWTSGRAVDTDTQYF. The rearrangement joins TRBV19 to TRBJ2-3; 15 nucleotides align to TRBD2. The CDR3 consists of 19 residues. Germline CDR1 reads LNHDA; CDR2 reads SQIVND (reference sequence). J lost 3 bases, V lost 5 bases, and 12 bases had no gene match.

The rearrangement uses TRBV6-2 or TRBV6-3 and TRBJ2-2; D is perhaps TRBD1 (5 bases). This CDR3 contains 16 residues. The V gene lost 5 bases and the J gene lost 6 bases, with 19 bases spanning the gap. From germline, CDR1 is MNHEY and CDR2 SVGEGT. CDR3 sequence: CASSTDTDNQSGELFF. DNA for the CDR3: TGTGCCAGCAGTACCGACACGGACAATCAGTCCGGGGAGCTGTTTTTT.